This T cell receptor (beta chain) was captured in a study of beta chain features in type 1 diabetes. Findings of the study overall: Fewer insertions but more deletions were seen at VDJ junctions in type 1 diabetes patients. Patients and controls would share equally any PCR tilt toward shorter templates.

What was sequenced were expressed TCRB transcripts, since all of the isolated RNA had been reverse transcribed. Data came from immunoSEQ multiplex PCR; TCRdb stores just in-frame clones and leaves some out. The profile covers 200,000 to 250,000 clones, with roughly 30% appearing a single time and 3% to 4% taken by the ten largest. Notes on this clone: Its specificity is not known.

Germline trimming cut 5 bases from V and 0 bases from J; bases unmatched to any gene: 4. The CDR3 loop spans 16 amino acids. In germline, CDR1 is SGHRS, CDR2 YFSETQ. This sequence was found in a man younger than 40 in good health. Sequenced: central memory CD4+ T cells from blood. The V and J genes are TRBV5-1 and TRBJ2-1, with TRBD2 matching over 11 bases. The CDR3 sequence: CASRTSGTSSYNEQFF. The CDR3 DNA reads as TGCGCCAGCAGGACTAGCGGGACTTCCTCCTACAATGAGCAGTTCTTC.